A single sample is the source of the 12 T cell receptor beta chains below, sequenced in a study of shared T cell receptors in the human thymus. Using immunoSEQ multiplex PCR, the repertoire was profiled, and TCRdb retains in-frame clones only, with some absent. Of 550,000 to 800,000 clones in the sample, around 85% were seen once. This sample also appeared in a second study, on human thymus T cells.

Sample: thymocytes. These receptor sequences come from a girl less than two years old with a congenital heart defect.

The gene calls are TRBV5-1 and TRBJ2-5; D remains unclear. The V gene's germline CDR1 is SGHRS and CDR2 YFSETQ. The CDR3 extends over 14 amino acids. V lost 4 bases and J lost 0, with 10 bases in between. DNA for the CDR3: TGCGCCAGCAGCGGCACACAATACCAAGAGACCCAGTACTTC. Protein: CASSGTQYQETQYF.

The genes are TRBV4-3 and TRBJ1-6; 7 positions match TRBD1. J lost 5 bases, V lost 1 base, and 5 bases had no gene match. Germline loops: CDR1 LGHNA, CDR2 YSLEER. This CDR3 has 16 residues. Here the CDR3 DNA reads TGCGCCAGCAGCCAAGGGGGAGACAGGGATAATTCACCCCTCCACTTT. Protein sequence: CASSQGGDRDNSPLHF.

The chain recombines TRBV5-1 with TRBJ1-6; possibly TRBD1 for D (5 bases). The germline V gene encodes CDR1 SGHRS and CDR2 YFSETQ. Trimming shortened V by 0 bases and J by 8 bases, and 15 bases separated the two germline ends. The CDR3 length is 16 residues. The CDR3 sequence is CASSLAEAGKDSPLHF. The CDR3 DNA reads as TGCGCCAGCAGCTTGGCCGAGGCAGGGAAGGATTCACCCCTCCACTTT.

To note about this clone: At one boundary the junction diverges from the germline segment, which might be a read error. The chain carries TRBV11-2 and TRBJ1-1; D remains ambiguous. Germline V gene sequence: CDR1 SGHAT, CDR2 FQNNGV. This CDR3 is built from 11 residues. In nucleotides, the CDR3 is TGTGCCAGCAGCCTAGACAATGAAGCTTTCTTT. It translates to CASSLDNEAFF. Full variable domain (remainder filled in from reference TRBV11-2 and TRBJ1-1): EAGVAQSPRYKIIEKRQSVAFWCNPISGHATLYWYQQILGQGPKLLIQFQNNGVVDDSQLPKDRFSAERLKGVDSTLKIQPAKLEDSAVYLCASSLDNEAFFGQGTRLTVV.

The chain combines TRBV9 with TRBJ2-1; perhaps TRBD1 as D (7 bases). The V end lost 0 bases, the J end lost 4 bases, and 14 bases lay between the germline ends. Germline values: CDR1 SGDLS, CDR2 YYNGEE. The CDR3 has 16 residues. As DNA, the CDR3 is TGTGCCAGCAGCGTAGGAGGAGGGGGCACGTACAATGAGCAGTTCTTC. This codes for CASSVGGGGTYNEQFF.

This clone showed up just once. This chain connects TRBV5-1 to TRBJ2-1; 9 bases are shared with TRBD1. The CDR3 totals 15 residues. Trimming removed 0 bases from V and 4 bases from J; junction bases left unmatched: 2. Germline V lookup: CDR1 SGHRS, CDR2 YFSETQ. CDR3 in amino acids: CASSLGDRVYNEQFF. CDR3 DNA sequence: TGCGCCAGCAGCTTGGGGGACAGGGTTTACAATGAGCAGTTCTTC.

The chain is built from TRBV7-8 and TRBJ1-5; D is possibly TRBD1 (6 bases). CDR1 SGHVS and CDR2 FQNEAQ come from the germline V gene. The CDR3 covers 17 residues. V was clipped by 4 bases and J by 0 bases, with 16 bases between them. The CDR3 bases are TGTGCCAGCAGCTCACAGGGAAACCCCTATAGCAATCAGCCCCAGCATTTT. It specifies CASSSQGNPYSNQPQHF.

The rearrangement uses TRBV5-5 and TRBJ1-2; 8 positions agree with TRBD1. The trim removed 4 bases at V and 5 bases at J, leaving 19 bases unmatched. This CDR3 spans 18 amino acids. Germline CDR1 and CDR2: SGHKS and YYEKEE (reference sequence). CDR3 bases: TGTGCCAGCAGCCCCCTTTGGCGGACAGGGAGGAATTGGTATGGCTACACCTTC. It translates to CASSPLWRTGRNWYGYTF.

Concerning this clone itself: The germline gene is not matched at one end of the junction; a read error may be the cause. The V and J genes are TRBV7-9 and TRBJ1-1; D gene unclear. The CDR3 consists of 14 residues. Germline assignment: CDR1 SEHNR and CDR2 FQNEAQ (reference sequence). CDR3: CASSHPGGNAEAFF. CDR3 DNA sequence: TGTGCCAGCAGCCATCCCGGCGGGAACGCTGAAGCTTTCTTT.

The count of this clone is one. The chain is built from TRBV10-3 and TRBJ2-5; D not certain. The germline V and J ends were trimmed by 2 bases and 2 bases, with 6 bases remaining between them. Germline CDR1 ENHRY, CDR2 SYGVKD. This CDR3 is 13 amino acids long. The CDR3 loop reads CAISERLQETQYF. CDR3 coding DNA: TGTGCCATCAGTGAGCGGTTACAAGAGACCCAGTACTTC.

This rearrangement joins TRBV14 to TRBJ1-1; 10 nucleotides match TRBD1. CDR1 SGHDN and CDR2 FVKESK come from the germline V gene. V shed 3 bases, J shed 5 bases, and the junction held 15 bases outside the gene matches. The CDR3 is 18 amino acids. CDR3 DNA: TGTGCCAGCAGCCACCCCAGCCGGGACAGGGGATGGGGGACTGAAGCTTTCTTT. It is translated as CASSHPSRDRGWGTEAFF.

The gene calls are TRBV7-8 and TRBJ1-1; TRBD1 agrees at 8 bases. CDR1 SGHVS and CDR2 FQNEAQ come from the germline V gene. The junction had 5 bases not matched to a gene; V was cut back by 5 bases and J by 3 bases. This CDR3 spans 14 amino acids. The CDR3 protein is CASSPGTGHTEAFF. CDR3 coding DNA: TGTGCCAGCAGCCCCGGGACAGGTCACACTGAAGCTTTCTTT. The full variable domain, its missing parts supplied by reference TRBV7-8 and TRBJ1-1, is GAGVSQSPRYKVAKRGQDVALRCDPISGHVSLFWYQQALGQGPEFLTYFQNEAQLDKSGLPSDRFFAERPEGSVSTLKIQRTQQEDSAVYLCASSPGTGHTEAFFGQGTRLTVV.